The 22 T cell receptor beta chains below were found in one sample sequenced in a study of T cell repertoires in cytomegalovirus infection. Their recognized antigens are unknown. Each CDR3 protein gets one entry after TCRdb re-called the reads with MiXCR. Among approximately 470,000 distinct CDR3 sequences listed, about 39% were seen once. This specimen was cultured PBMCs, taken from culture after CMV antigen stimulation. The receptors were gathered from a human donor in good health (CMV status not recorded). Some clones in this sample may be carry-over from other donors' samples.

This clonotype has a handful of counts. The genes are TRBV7-6 and TRBJ2-5; D is unclear. Germline V CDR1 and CDR2: SGHVS, FNYEAQ. Trimming shortened V by 3 bases and J by 5 bases, and 7 bases separated the two germline ends. The CDR3 totals 12 residues. CDR3 loop: CASSFLTETQYF. In DNA, the CDR3 is TGTGCCAGCAGCTTTCTGACGGAGACCCAGTACTTC.

The chain links TRBV19 to TRBJ1-2, with a weak D call TRBD1 (5 bases). Trimming pared 6 bases from V and 4 bases from J, leaving 15 bases between. Germline V CDR1 and CDR2: LNHDA, SQIVND (reference sequence). The CDR3 has 14 amino acids. CDR3 DNA sequence: TGTGCCAGTAGCCCTCTGGGGCAGACCTATGGCTACACCTTC. This translates into CASSPLGQTYGYTF.

The chain carries TRBV12-5 and TRBJ2-1; D is unresolved. The CDR3 sequence is 12 residues long. The V end lost 2 bases, the J end lost 10 bases, and 9 bases lay between the germline ends. Looked up from germline, CDR1 is LGHNT and CDR2 is FRNRAP. CDR3 sequence: CASGLFGEEQFF. In DNA, the CDR3 is TGTGCTAGTGGTTTGTTCGGAGAAGAGCAGTTCTTC. Supplemented by reference TRBV12-5 and TRBJ2-1, the full variable domain reads DARVTQTPRHKVTEMGQEVTMRCQPILGHNTVFWYRQTMMQGLELLAYFRNRAPLDDSGMPKDRFSAEMPDATLATLKIQPSEPRDSAVYFCASGLFGEEQFFGPGTRLTVL.

This clonotype was picked up many times. V gene TRBV7-2 combines with J gene TRBJ2-7, with D perhaps matching TRBD1 (6 bases). Between the trimmed V and J ends, which lost 4 bases and 1 base, there was a span of 14 bases. Germline V gene lookup returns CDR1 SGHTA and CDR2 FQGNSA. The CDR3 runs to 15 residues. The CDR3 loop reads CASSSTGTLSYEQYF. The CDR3 DNA reads TGTGCCAGCAGCTCCACCGGGACACTTTCCTACGAGCAGTACTTC.

This clonotype was detected a few times. The V gene is TRBV7-2, the J gene TRBJ2-7; D gene ambiguous. CDR3 length: 14 residues. Looked up from germline, CDR1 is SGHTA and CDR2 is FQGNSA. The germline V and J ends were trimmed by 2 bases and 2 bases, with 10 bases remaining between them. CDR3 in DNA: TGTGCCAGCAGCTTACTACTCCTCCCCTACGAGCAGTACTTC. The encoded protein is CASSLLLLPYEQYF.

The rearrangement joins TRBV7-9 to TRBJ1-2; D perhaps matches TRBD1 (5 bases). Trimming took 0 bases from V and 2 from J, leaving 10 bases between them. Germline CDR1 SEHNR, CDR2 FQNEAQ (reference sequence). The CDR3 sequence is 15 residues long. CDR3 bases: TGTGCCAGCAGCTTAGCCGGGACGCCGAACTATGGCTACACCTTC. This encodes CASSLAGTPNYGYTF. The complete variable domain, with remaining parts taken from reference TRBV7-9 and TRBJ1-2, reads DTGVSQNPRHKITKRGQNVTFRCDPISEHNRLYWYRQTLGQGPEFLTYFQNEAQLEKSRLLSDRFSAERPKGSFSTLEIQRTEQGDSAMYLCASSLAGTPNYGYTFGSGTRLTVV.

This clonotype was detected only a few times. The chain combines TRBV7-9 with TRBJ2-1, with 10 bases identical to TRBD2. This CDR3 is 17 amino acids long. Germline V gene lookup returns CDR1 SEHNR and CDR2 FQNEAQ (reference sequence). Trimming took 5 bases from V and 8 from J; bases not matched to a gene: 15. CDR3 sequence reads: CASSPSLGLAGEDEQFF. The DNA of the CDR3 is TGTGCCAGCAGCCCCAGCCTTGGTCTAGCGGGAGAAGATGAGCAGTTCTTC.

The chain links TRBV7-9 to TRBJ2-2; D might be TRBD1 (5 bases). This CDR3 has 19 residues. Germline loops: CDR1 SEHNR, CDR2 FQNEAQ (reference sequence). V lost 1 base, J lost 2 bases, and 20 bases lay in between. CDR3 region: CASSLGESAGILNTGELFF. The DNA of the CDR3 is TGTGCCAGCAGCTTAGGAGAGTCGGCAGGGATCTTAAACACCGGGGAGCTGTTTTTT.

In DNA, the CDR3 is TGTGCCAGCAGCTTAGAACAGGGTGAAGCTTTCTTT. The encoded protein is CASSLEQGEAFF. This chain uses TRBV7-2 with TRBJ1-1; D perhaps matches TRBD1 (6 bases). CDR3 size: 12 residues. The germline V and J ends were trimmed by 1 base and 7 bases, with 7 bases remaining between them. Germline lookup yields CDR1 SGHTA and CDR2 FQGNSA.

The chain combines TRBV6-6 with TRBJ2-1; D not certain. Germline V lookup: CDR1 MNHNY, CDR2 SVGAGI (reference sequence). This CDR3 region has 12 residues. V shed 8 bases and J shed 6 bases, with 11 bases lying between them. The CDR3 here is CASAFHANEQFF. In nucleotides, the CDR3 is TGTGCCAGCGCTTTCCACGCCAATGAGCAGTTCTTC.

The chain combines TRBV6-5 with TRBJ1-5; unclear D gene. Germline CDR1 and CDR2: MNHEY and SVGAGI. The CDR3 covers 17 residues. With 0 bases removed from V and 0 bases from J, the gap between germline ends came to 12 bases. CDR3 nucleotide sequence: TGTGCCAGCAGTTACTCGGCCTCCCGTTATAGCAATCAGCCCCAGCATTTT. Protein sequence: CASSYSASRYSNQPQHF.

The genes are TRBV5-1 and TRBJ2-2; TRBD2 matches at 8 bases. Trimming removed 3 bases from V and 3 bases from J; junction bases left unmatched: 7. The germline V gene encodes CDR1 SGHRS and CDR2 YFSETQ. The CDR3 loop spans 16 amino acids. For the CDR3, the DNA is TGCGCCAGCAGCTCCCCTAGCGGGTCTTACACCGGGGAGCTGTTTTTT. It specifies CASSSPSGSYTGELFF. Full variable domain (remainder filled in from reference TRBV5-1 and TRBJ2-2): KAGVTQTPRYLIKTRGQQVTLSCSPISGHRSVSWYQQTPGQGLQFLFEYFSETQRNKGNFPGRFSGRQFSNSRSEMNVSTLELGDSALYLCASSSPSGSYTGELFFGEGSRLTVL.

This chain uses TRBV7-2 with TRBJ2-4; D not resolved. CDR3 length: 14 amino acids. Trimming shortened V by 5 bases and J by 5 bases, and 13 bases separated the two germline ends. Germline V gene data show CDR1 as SGHTA and CDR2 as FQGNSA. As DNA, the CDR3 is TGTGCCAGCAGCCCCGAGCGAGTCCAAAACATTCAGTACTTC. It specifies CASSPERVQNIQYF.

The chain has TRBV20-1 and TRBJ2-5; 10 bases match TRBD2. Germline V lookup: CDR1 DFQATT, CDR2 SNEGSKA (reference sequence). J was trimmed by 3 bases and V by 5 bases; bases with no gene match: 3. This CDR3 has 13 residues. CDR3 residues: CSALAGEKETQYF. The CDR3 DNA follows: TGCAGTGCTCTAGCGGGGGAGAAAGAGACCCAGTACTTC.

This chain uses TRBV7-2 with TRBJ1-1; 7 bases match TRBD1. V lost 5 bases, J lost 7 bases, and 7 bases stayed unmatched. The CDR3 covers 13 residues. CDR1 is SGHTA and CDR2 is FQGNSA in the germline V gene. Written as DNA, the CDR3 is TGTGCCAGCAGCCGACAGGGTGGCGGTGAAGCTTTCTTT. This codes for CASSRQGGGEAFF.

The rearrangement joins TRBV27 to TRBJ2-3; D unclear. This CDR3 region has 13 residues. Looked up from germline, CDR1 is MNHEY and CDR2 is SMNVEV (reference sequence). Trimming removed 6 bases from V and 5 bases from J, with 12 bases in between. The CDR3 spells CASSPSRGDTQYF. The DNA for the CDR3 is TGTGCCAGCAGCCCGTCCCGCGGAGATACGCAGTATTTT.

The rearrangement uses TRBV7-2 and TRBJ2-5; D is ambiguous. This CDR3 spans 13 amino acids. Germline-derived CDR1 and CDR2 are SGHTA and FQGNSA. V shed 2 bases and J shed 2 bases, with 6 bases lying between them. CDR3 loop: CASSLYQQETQYF. CDR3 DNA sequence: TGTGCCAGCAGCTTATATCAGCAAGAGACCCAGTACTTC.

This clonotype was counted once. This rearrangement joins TRBV6-2 or TRBV6-3 to TRBJ2-3; D ambiguous. The CDR3 is 16 residues long. Germline CDR1 and CDR2: MNHEY and SVGEGT. V was shortened by 0 bases and J by 3 bases, with 13 bases between the two germline ends. The CDR3 DNA is TGTGCCAGCAGTTACTCGTATTGGTTAGAAACAGATACGCAGTATTTT. Encoded protein: CASSYSYWLETDTQYF.

This clonotype was counted many times. For the CDR3, the DNA is TGTGCCAGCAGCCCCGGGGGGGGTATCAATGAGCAGTTCTTC. Its translation: CASSPGGGINEQFF. The rearrangement links TRBV7-2 to TRBJ2-1; 8 bases line up with TRBD2. This CDR3 spans 14 amino acids. Trimming removed 5 bases from V and 6 bases from J; junction bases left unmatched: 6. CDR1 and CDR2 (germline): SGHTA, FQGNSA.

The chain is built from TRBV9 and TRBJ2-7; D perhaps matches TRBD2 (6 bases). The germline V gene has CDR1 SGDLS and CDR2 YYNGEE. This CDR3 spans 14 amino acids. Trimming took off 0 bases at V and 1 base at J, with 8 bases between the two ends. CDR3 amino acids: CASSVAAGSYEQYF. CDR3 coding DNA: TGTGCCAGCAGCGTAGCGGCGGGGTCCTACGAGCAGTACTTC.

The chain is built from TRBV20-1 and TRBJ1-6, with 7 nucleotides matching TRBD1. The CDR3 is 14 residues long. With 5 bases clipped from V and 7 bases from J, the junction kept 8 bases outside the gene matches. Germline values: CDR1 DFQATT, CDR2 SNEGSKA (reference sequence). The CDR3 DNA follows: TGCAGTGCTGGAACGGGACAGAAGAATTCACCCCTCCACTTT. Its protein is CSAGTGQKNSPLHF.

The chain carries TRBV6-9 and TRBJ2-1, with TRBD2 identical over 10 bases. Germline trimming cut 8 bases from V and 9 bases from J; bases unmatched to any gene: 7. The CDR3 length is 13 residues. CDR1 is MNHGY and CDR2 is SVAAGI in the germline V gene. DNA for the CDR3: TGTGCCAGCGGGCTAGCGGGAGAGTTTGAGCAGTTCTTC. Translating it yields CASGLAGEFEQFF.